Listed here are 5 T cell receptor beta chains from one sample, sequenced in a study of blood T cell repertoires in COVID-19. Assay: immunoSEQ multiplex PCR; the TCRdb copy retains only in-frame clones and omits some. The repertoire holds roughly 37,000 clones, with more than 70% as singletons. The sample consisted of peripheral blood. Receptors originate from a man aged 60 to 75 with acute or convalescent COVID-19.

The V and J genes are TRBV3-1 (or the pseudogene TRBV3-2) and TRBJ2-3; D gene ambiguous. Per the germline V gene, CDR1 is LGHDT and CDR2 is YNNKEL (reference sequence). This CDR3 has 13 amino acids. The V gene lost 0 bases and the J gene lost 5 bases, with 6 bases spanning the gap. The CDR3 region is CASSQDFLDTQYF. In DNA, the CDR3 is TGTGCCAGCAGCCAAGACTTTCTAGATACGCAGTATTTT.

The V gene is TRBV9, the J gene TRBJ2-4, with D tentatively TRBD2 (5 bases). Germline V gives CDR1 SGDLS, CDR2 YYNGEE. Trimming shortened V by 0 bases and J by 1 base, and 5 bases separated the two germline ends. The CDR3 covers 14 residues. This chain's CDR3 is CASSVGGAKNIQYF. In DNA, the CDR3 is TGTGCCAGCAGCGTAGGAGGGGCCAAAAACATTCAGTACTTC.

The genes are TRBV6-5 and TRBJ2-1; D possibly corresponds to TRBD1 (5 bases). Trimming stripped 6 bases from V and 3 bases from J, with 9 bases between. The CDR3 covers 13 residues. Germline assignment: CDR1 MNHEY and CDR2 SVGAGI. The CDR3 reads CASSRRGYNEQFF. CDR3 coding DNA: TGTGCCAGCAGCCGTAGGGGCTACAATGAGCAGTTCTTC.

For the CDR3, the DNA is TGCGCCAGCAGCTACCACCGGGACAACTCTGGAAACACCATATATTTT. Translated: CASSYHRDNSGNTIYF. V is TRBV4-1 and J is TRBJ1-3; a possible D gene is TRBD1 (6 bases). Trimming stripped 5 bases from V and 0 bases from J, with 14 bases between. The CDR3 consists of 16 residues. Germline CDR1 MGHRA, CDR2 YSYEKL.

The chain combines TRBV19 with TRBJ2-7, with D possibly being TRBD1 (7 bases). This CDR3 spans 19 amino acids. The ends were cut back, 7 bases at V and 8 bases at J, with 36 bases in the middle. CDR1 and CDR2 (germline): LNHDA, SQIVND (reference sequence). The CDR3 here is CASMAPPRPSRQGGGKQYF. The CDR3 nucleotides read TGTGCCAGTATGGCTCCTCCTCGCCCTTCAAGACAGGGAGGAGGTAAGCAGTACTTC.